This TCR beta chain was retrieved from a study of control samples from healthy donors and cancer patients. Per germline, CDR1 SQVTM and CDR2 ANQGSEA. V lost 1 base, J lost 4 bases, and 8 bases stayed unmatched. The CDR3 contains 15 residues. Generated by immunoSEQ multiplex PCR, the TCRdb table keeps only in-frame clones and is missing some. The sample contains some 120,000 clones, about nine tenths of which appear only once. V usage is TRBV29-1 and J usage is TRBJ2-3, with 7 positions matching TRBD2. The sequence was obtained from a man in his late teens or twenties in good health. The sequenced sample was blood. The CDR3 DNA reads TGCAGCGTTGAAGTCGTACTAGCGTTGGCAGATACGCAGTATTTT. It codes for CSVEVVLALADTQYF.